These 11 T cell receptor beta chains came from one sample sequenced in a study of blood T cell repertoires in COVID-19. Repertoires were generated with immunoSEQ multiplex PCR, while TCRdb's copy carries only in-frame clones and drops some. The repertoire consists of approximately 180,000 clones, with roughly 85% occurring once and the leading ten covering 6.2%. The sample comprised PBMCs or T cells enriched from blood (not recorded which). These receptors were obtained from a man in his forties who had recovered from COVID-19.

In this sample, this clone turned up a few times. This chain uses TRBV5-4 with TRBJ1-2; D is uncertain. Germline V CDR1 and CDR2: SGHNT, YYREEE (reference sequence). This CDR3 region has 14 residues. V was trimmed by 0 bases and J by 7 bases, leaving 13 bases between them. CDR3: CASSLGAGRSGYTF. The CDR3, as DNA: TGTGCCAGCAGCTTGGGCGCGGGTAGGAGTGGCTACACCTTC.

The gene calls are TRBV24-1 and TRBJ1-1; 7 positions agree with TRBD1. Germline CDR1 and CDR2: KGHDR and SFDVKD. The ends lost 5 bases at V and 5 bases at J; junction bases unmatched: 1. This CDR3 region has 12 residues. CDR3 sequence reads: CATSAGGTEAFF. The CDR3 DNA reads as TGTGCCACCAGTGCAGGGGGTACTGAAGCTTTCTTT.

This sequence joins TRBV6-5 and TRBJ1-2; maybe TRBD1 (6 bases). The germline V and J ends were trimmed by 2 bases and 8 bases, with 12 bases remaining between them. Germline CDR1 is MNHEY and CDR2 is SVGAGI. CDR3 size: 13 residues. The CDR3 sequence: CASSYREQGGYTF. For the CDR3, the DNA is TGTGCCAGCAGTTACCGGGAACAGGGAGGCTACACCTTC.

CDR3 region: CASGLLGLAGAETQYF. The CDR3 region has the DNA TGTGCTAGTGGTTTGTTGGGACTAGCGGGCGCCGAGACCCAGTACTTC. The V call is TRBV12-5, the J call TRBJ2-5, with TRBD2 matching 12 bases. The J segment lost 5 bases and the V segment lost 2 bases, leaving 6 bases of the junction unmatched. CDR3 length: 16 residues. CDR1 and CDR2 (germline): LGHNT, FRNRAP.

This rearrangement joins TRBV28 to TRBJ1-5, with 10 nucleotides matching TRBD1. The V and J ends lost 11 bases and 6 bases, in that order; junction bases with no gene match: 16. Germline CDR1 is MDHEN and CDR2 is SYDVKM. This CDR3 contains 16 residues. In DNA, the CDR3 is TGTGCCTCAGGGGACCGGGGACAGGGGAGATCTCAGCCCCAGCATTTT. Its translation is CASGDRGQGRSQPQHF.

In regard to this clone: Other DNA sequences from this sample encode an identical CDR3 as well. The chain couples TRBV9 to TRBJ1-1; 7 bases agree with TRBD1. The CDR3 sequence is 13 residues long. V trimming: 3 bases; J trimming: 8 bases; junction bases outside the gene matches: 7. Per germline, CDR1 SGDLS and CDR2 YYNGEE. The CDR3 loop is CASSARTGSEAFF. As DNA, the CDR3 is TGTGCCAGCAGCGCCCGGACAGGCAGCGAAGCTTTCTTT.

CDR3 DNA: TGTGCCACCAGTAGCGGGGCTGACTCTTGGAATGAGCAGTTCTTC. It is translated as CATSSGADSWNEQFF. The chain links TRBV24-1 to TRBJ2-1; 7 nucleotides align to TRBD2. V was clipped by 6 bases and J by 7 bases; unmatched bases: 11. CDR1 and CDR2 from the germline V gene are KGHDR and SFDVKD. This CDR3 region has 15 residues.

At least ten counts were recorded for this clone. The chain has TRBV27 and TRBJ1-1; possible D gene TRBD1, 6 bases. Trimming cost V 4 bases and J 4 bases, with 13 bases left between them. This CDR3 spans 14 amino acids. CDR1 is MNHEY and CDR2 is SMNVEV in the germline V gene (reference sequence). CDR3 protein: CASSSDYRATEAFF. CDR3 coding DNA: TGTGCCAGCAGTTCAGACTACAGGGCCACTGAAGCTTTCTTT.

CDR3 protein: CASSLSPVNEQFF. Written as DNA, the CDR3 is TGTGCCAGCAGTTTAAGTCCGGTCAATGAGCAGTTCTTC. The rearrangement uses TRBV28 and TRBJ2-1; no firm D call. Trimming took 2 bases from V and 6 from J, leaving 8 bases between them. Germline-derived CDR1 and CDR2 are MDHEN and SYDVKM. The CDR3 contains 13 residues.

V is TRBV10-3 and J is TRBJ2-7, with 7 positions matching TRBD1. This CDR3 has 16 residues. Per germline, CDR1 ENHRY and CDR2 SYGVKD. Trimming cost V 3 bases and J 1 base; bases outside gene matches: 9. The CDR3 loop reads CAISDTNTGESYEQYF. In nucleotides, the CDR3 is TGTGCCATCAGTGACACGAACACAGGGGAATCCTACGAGCAGTACTTC.

This sequence joins TRBV7-8 and TRBJ1-5, with TRBD1 matching 10 bases. CDR3 size: 15 residues. The V and J ends lost 3 bases and 2 bases, in that order; junction bases with no gene match: 1. Germline lookup yields CDR1 SGHVS and CDR2 FQNEAQ. CDR3 in amino acids: CASSFGQGGNQPQHF. The CDR3 DNA follows: TGTGCCAGCAGCTTCGGACAGGGGGGCAATCAGCCCCAGCATTTT.